Detailed here is one T cell receptor beta chain. Its antigen remains unidentified. This sample is drawn from a study of vaccination and CD4 T cells after COVID-19. Treatment of the sample: approximately 9-day PBMC culture with coronavirus spike peptide pools or control peptides (ViraFEST assay). Following culture for nine to ten days, CD4+ T cells were isolated by negative selection. The study sequenced cultured CD4+ T cell DNA using the Oncomine TCR Beta short-read assay. TCRdb re-called the PCR reads with MiXCR, one entry per CDR3 protein. The data hold under 25,000 distinct CDR3 sequences, with roughly 23% observed a single time. Germline V lookup: CDR1 LGHNT, CDR2 FRNRAP. The CDR3 totals 15 residues. V lost 6 bases and J lost 0, with 11 bases in between.

The sample taken for sequencing was cultured CD4+ T cells from blood. The source of this sequence is a human donor with COVID-19. This chain connects TRBV12-5 to TRBJ1-4; D gene uncertain. The CDR3 spells CASGYTAATNEKLFF. CDR3 coding DNA: TGTGCTAGTGGATATACAGCCGCAACTAATGAAAAACTGTTTTTT.